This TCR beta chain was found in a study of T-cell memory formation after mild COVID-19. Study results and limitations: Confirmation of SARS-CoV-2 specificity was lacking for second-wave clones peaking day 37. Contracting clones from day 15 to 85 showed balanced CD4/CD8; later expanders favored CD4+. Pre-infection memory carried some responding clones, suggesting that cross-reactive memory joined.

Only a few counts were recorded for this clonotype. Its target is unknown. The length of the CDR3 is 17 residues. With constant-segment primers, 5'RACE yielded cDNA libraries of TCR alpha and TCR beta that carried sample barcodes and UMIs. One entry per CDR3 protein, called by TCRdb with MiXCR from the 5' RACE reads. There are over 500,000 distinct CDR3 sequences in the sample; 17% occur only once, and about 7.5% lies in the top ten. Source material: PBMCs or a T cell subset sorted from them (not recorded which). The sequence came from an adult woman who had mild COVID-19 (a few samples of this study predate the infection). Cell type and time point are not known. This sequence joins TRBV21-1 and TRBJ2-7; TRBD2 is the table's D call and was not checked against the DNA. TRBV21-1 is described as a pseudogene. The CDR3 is CASNLARSADLPYEQYF. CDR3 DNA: TGTGCCAGCAATCTTGCCCGTAGCGCGGACCTGCCCTACGAGCAGTACTTC.